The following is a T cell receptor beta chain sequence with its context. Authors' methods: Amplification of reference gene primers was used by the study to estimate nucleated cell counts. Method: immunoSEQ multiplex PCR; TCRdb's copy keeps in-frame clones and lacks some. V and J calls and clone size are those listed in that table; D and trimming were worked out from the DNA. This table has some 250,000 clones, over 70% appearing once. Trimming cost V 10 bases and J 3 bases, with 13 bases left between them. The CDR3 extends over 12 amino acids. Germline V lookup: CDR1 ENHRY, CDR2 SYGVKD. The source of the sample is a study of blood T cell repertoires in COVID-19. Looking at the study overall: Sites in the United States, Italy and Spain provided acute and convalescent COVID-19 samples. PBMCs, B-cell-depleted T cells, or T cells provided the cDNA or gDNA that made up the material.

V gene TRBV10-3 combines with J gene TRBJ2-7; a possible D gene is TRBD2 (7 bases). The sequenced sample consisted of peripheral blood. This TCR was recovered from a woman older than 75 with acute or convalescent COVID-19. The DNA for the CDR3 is TGTGCCACGAGGGGGGAGGGCTACGAGCAGTACTTC. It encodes CATRGEGYEQYF.